This TCR beta chain derives from a study of regulatory T cells in long-lasting Graves disease. CDR3-region Arm-PCR and iRepertoire HTBI primers produced the TCR beta libraries. TCRdb re-derived calls from the multiplex PCR reads in MiXCR, one entry per CDR3 protein. The table has about 540,000 distinct CDR3 sequences, roughly 14% seen once. This CDR3 is built from 16 residues. The germline V gene has CDR1 SGHTA and CDR2 FQGNSA. This clonotype was picked up a small number of times. Sequence at one end of the junction differs from germline and may be a read error. The time point was: newly diagnosed GD, antithyroid drugs for less than 3 months. Following extraction of RNA from PBMCs, that RNA was used to make the TCR library. These records were also assigned to another study, of T cells in Graves' hyperthyroidism and ophthalmopathy. This second study notes: Reasons for excluding patients were uncontrolled infection, other autoimmune disease, pregnancy or lactation.

V gene TRBV7-2 combines with J gene TRBJ2-7; D is tentatively TRBD1 or TRBD2 (5 bases each). This clonotype was sampled from a man aged 30 to 45 with Graves disease. The material sequenced was peripheral blood mononuclear cells (PBMCs), taken at new diagnosis, from a patient treated with antithyroid drugs. The CDR3 bases are TGTGCCAGCGGCTTAGTCTCCGGGACCGGCCTTTACGAGCAGTACTTC. Translation: CASGLVSGTGLYEQYF.